This TCR beta chain was sequenced for a study of T cells in Graves' hyperthyroidism and ophthalmopathy. Together with thyroid ultrasound, orbital computed tomography, serum thyroxine and TRAb, clinical symptoms were used for diagnoses. From germline, CDR1 is SGHRS and CDR2 YFSETQ. Trimming cost V 0 bases and J 7 bases, with 8 bases left between them. This CDR3 comprises 14 residues. This clonotype was counted ten times or more. TCR beta CDR3 regions were amplified from RNA. Primed by the HTBI set, a first-round RT-PCR was run on the TCR CDR3. Each CDR3 protein is one row after TCRdb ran MiXCR on the multiplex PCR reads. The sample includes over 350,000 distinct CDR3 sequences, 14% to 15% of them seen just once.

The sample consisted of blood. This rearrangement joins TRBV5-1 to TRBJ1-6; D not resolved. The receptor was isolated from a man younger than 30 with Graves' ophthalmopathy. CDR3 sequence: CASSLAAENSPLHF. CDR3 nucleotides: TGCGCCAGCAGCTTGGCCGCGGAGAATTCACCCCTCCACTTT.